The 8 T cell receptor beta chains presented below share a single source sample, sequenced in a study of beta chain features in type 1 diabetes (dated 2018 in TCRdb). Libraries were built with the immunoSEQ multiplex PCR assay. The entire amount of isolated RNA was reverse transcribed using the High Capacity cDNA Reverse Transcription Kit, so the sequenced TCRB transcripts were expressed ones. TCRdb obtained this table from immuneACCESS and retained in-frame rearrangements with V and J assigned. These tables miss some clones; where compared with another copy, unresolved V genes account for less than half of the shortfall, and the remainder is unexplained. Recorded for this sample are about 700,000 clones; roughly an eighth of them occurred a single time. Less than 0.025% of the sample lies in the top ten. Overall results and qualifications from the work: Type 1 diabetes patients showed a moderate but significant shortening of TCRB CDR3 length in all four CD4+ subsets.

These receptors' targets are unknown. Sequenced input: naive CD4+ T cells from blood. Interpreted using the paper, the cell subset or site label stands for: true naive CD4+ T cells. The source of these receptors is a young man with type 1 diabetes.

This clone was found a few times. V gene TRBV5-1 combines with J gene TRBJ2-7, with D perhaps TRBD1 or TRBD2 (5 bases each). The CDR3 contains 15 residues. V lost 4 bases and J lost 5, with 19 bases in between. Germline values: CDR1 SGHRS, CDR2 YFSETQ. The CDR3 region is CASSRPDGAGDEQYF. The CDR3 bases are TGCGCCAGCAGCCGCCCGGACGGGGCAGGCGACGAGCAGTACTTC.

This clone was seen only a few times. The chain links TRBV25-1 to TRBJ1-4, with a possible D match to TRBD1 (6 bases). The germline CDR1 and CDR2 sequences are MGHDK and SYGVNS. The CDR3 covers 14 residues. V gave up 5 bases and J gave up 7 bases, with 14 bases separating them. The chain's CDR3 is CASSPWGQAEKLFF. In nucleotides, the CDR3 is TGTGCCAGCAGTCCATGGGGGCAGGCTGAAAAACTGTTTTTT.

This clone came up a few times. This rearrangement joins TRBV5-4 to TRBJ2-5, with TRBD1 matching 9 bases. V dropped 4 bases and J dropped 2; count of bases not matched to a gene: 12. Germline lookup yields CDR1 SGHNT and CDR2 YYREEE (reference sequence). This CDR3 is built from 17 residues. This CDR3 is CASSLVVDRGNQETQYF. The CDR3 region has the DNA TGTGCCAGCAGCCTAGTAGTCGACAGGGGGAATCAAGAGACCCAGTACTTC.

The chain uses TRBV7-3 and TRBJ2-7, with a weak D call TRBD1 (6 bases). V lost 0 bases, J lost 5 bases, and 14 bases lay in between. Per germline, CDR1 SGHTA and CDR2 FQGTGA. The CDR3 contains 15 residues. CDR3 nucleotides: TGTGCCAGCAGCTTAACCCCATTACAGGGCCACGAGCAGTACTTC. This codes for CASSLTPLQGHEQYF.

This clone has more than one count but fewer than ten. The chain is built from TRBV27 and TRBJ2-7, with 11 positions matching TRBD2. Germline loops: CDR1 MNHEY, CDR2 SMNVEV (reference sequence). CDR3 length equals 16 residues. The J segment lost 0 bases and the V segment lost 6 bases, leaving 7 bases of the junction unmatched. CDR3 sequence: CASRLRLAGTSYEQYF. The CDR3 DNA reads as TGTGCCAGCAGGCTGAGACTAGCGGGGACCTCCTACGAGCAGTACTTC.

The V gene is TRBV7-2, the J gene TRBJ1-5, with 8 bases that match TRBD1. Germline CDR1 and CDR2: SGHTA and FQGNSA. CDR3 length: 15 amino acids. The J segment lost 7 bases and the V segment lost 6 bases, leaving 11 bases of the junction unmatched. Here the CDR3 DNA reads TGTGCCAGCAGTCGAAATCAGGGGGCCGGGCAGCCCCAGCATTTT. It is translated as CASSRNQGAGQPQHF. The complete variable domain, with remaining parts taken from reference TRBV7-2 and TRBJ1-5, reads GAGVSQSPSNKVTEKGKDVELRCDPISGHTALYWYRQSLGQGLEFLIYFQGNSAPDKSGLPSDRFSAERTGGSVSTLTIQRTQQEDSAVYLCASSRNQGAGQPQHFGDGTRLSIL.

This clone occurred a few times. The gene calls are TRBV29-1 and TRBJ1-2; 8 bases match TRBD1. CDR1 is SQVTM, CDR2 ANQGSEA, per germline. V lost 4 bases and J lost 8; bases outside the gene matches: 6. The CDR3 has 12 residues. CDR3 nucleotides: TGCAGCGTTGGACAGGGGTTAGAGGGCTACACCTTC. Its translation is CSVGQGLEGYTF. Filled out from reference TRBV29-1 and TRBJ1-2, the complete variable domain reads SAVISQKPSRDICQRGTSLTIQCQVDSQVTMMFWYRQQPGQSLTLIATANQGSEATYESGFVIDKFPISRPNLTFSTLTVSNMSPEDSSIYLCSVGQGLEGYTFGSGTRLTVV.

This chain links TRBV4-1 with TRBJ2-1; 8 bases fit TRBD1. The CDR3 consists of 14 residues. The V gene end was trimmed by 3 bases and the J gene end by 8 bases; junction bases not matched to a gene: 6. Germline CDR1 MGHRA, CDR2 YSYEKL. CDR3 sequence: CASSQDRVRDEQFF. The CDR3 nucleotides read TGCGCCAGCAGCCAGGACAGGGTCCGGGATGAGCAGTTCTTC.